This TCR beta chain was retrieved from a study of blood T cells in healthy people across ages. The CDR3 loop spans 14 amino acids. CDR1 is DFQATT, CDR2 SNEGSKA, per germline (reference sequence). V was cut by 6 bases and J by 3 bases, with 16 bases left in between. Study-wide points: Unknown donor CMV status possibly confounded expanded clonotype changes.

Primers used in a second PCR of about 6 to 11 cycles were a sample-barcoded 5' primer and a J-beta primer mix. TCRdb redid the calling of the 5' RACE reads with MiXCR, one entry per CDR3 protein. The table lists 700,000 to 850,000 distinct CDR3 sequences, 53% of them singletons. The sample holds a few counts of this clonotype. Antigen: not known. The sequenced material came from blood. This receptor was taken from a man older than 75 in good health. The genes are TRBV20-1 and TRBJ2-3, with D unclear. CDR3 amino acids: CSAMLPSSTDTQYF. The CDR3 coding sequence is TGCAGTGCCATGCTGCCTTCCTCGACAGATACGCAGTATTTT.